The 11 T cell receptor beta chains listed next were all sequenced from one sample in a study of beta chain features in type 1 diabetes. Since all of the isolated RNA was reverse transcribed, expressed TCRB transcripts were what got sequenced. Using immunoSEQ multiplex PCR, the repertoire was profiled, and TCRdb retains in-frame clones only, with some absent. The sample records hundreds of thousands of clones, 15% to 18% being singletons. Sequencing used naive CD4+ T cells from blood. The origin of the receptors is a man younger than 35 in good health.

With respect to this clone: One end of the junction is discordant with germline, which a read error may explain. The J gene is TRBJ2-7, the V gene TRBV15, with 8 bases aligning to TRBD2. The CDR3 spans 15 residues. Germline loops: CDR1 LNHNV, CDR2 YYDKDF (reference sequence). The CDR3 spells CATSREGSGNGEQYF. The CDR3 DNA reads as TGTGCCACCAGCCGAGAGGGTAGCGGGAACGGGGAGCAGTACTTC.

This chain links TRBV6-6 with TRBJ2-1; 9 positions agree with TRBD1. Germline CDR1 reads MNHNY; CDR2 reads SVGAGI (reference sequence). The junction had 3 bases not matched to a gene; V was cut back by 6 bases and J by 0 bases. CDR3 size: 15 residues. CDR3 nucleotides: TGTGCCAGCAGGCAGGGACAGGGCTCCTACAATGAGCAGTTCTTC. Protein: CASRQGQGSYNEQFF.

The rearrangement uses TRBV7-9 and TRBJ2-7, with 8 nucleotides matching TRBD2. Germline values: CDR1 SEHNR, CDR2 FQNEAQ (reference sequence). This CDR3 spans 16 amino acids. The junction had 8 bases not matched to a gene; V was cut back by 1 base and J by 3 bases. The CDR3 region is CASSLVGGLAGYEQYF. The CDR3 bases are TGTGCCAGCAGCTTAGTAGGTGGACTAGCCGGCTACGAGCAGTACTTC.

This clone was seen a few times. This chain uses TRBV4-2 with TRBJ2-3; a possible D gene is TRBD2 (5 bases). The V gene's germline CDR1 is LGHNA and CDR2 YNFKEQ. The CDR3 loop spans 18 amino acids. The ends were cut back, 0 bases at V and 2 bases at J, with 18 bases in the middle. CDR3 bases: TGTGCCAGCAGCCAAGATTGGGGTTTTCTAGCCACCACAGATACGCAGTATTTT. It is translated as CASSQDWGFLATTDTQYF.

The chain carries TRBV30 and TRBJ2-3, with D uncertain. Trimming stripped 1 base from V and 7 bases from J, with 6 bases between. The CDR3 totals 11 residues. Germline V gene lookup returns CDR1 GTSNPN and CDR2 SVGIG (reference sequence). The CDR3 reads CAWSGMNTQYF. In nucleotides, the CDR3 is TGTGCCTGGAGTGGGATGAATACGCAGTATTTT.

The chain is built from TRBV6-6 and TRBJ1-1, with D hard to call. In germline, CDR1 is MNHNY, CDR2 SVGAGI (reference sequence). This CDR3 has 14 residues. The germline V and J ends were trimmed by 3 bases and 0 bases, with 8 bases remaining between them. The CDR3 loop is CASSYWSLNTEAFF. CDR3 in DNA: TGTGCCAGCAGTTATTGGAGCTTGAACACTGAAGCTTTCTTT.

The table lists this clone with a few counts. V is TRBV30 and J is TRBJ1-2, with 7 nucleotides matching TRBD1. Germline CDR1 reads GTSNPN; CDR2 reads SVGIG (reference sequence). V was clipped by 5 bases and J by 4 bases; unmatched bases: 10. This CDR3 spans 14 amino acids. CDR3 DNA: TGTGCCTGGGATTTCAGGGGGATCCGCTATGGCTACACCTTC. As protein: CAWDFRGIRYGYTF.

The chain couples TRBV7-9 to TRBJ2-1; 9 nucleotides align to TRBD1. The V gene end was trimmed by 5 bases and the J gene end by 4 bases; junction bases not matched to a gene: 9. CDR1 and CDR2 from the germline V gene are SEHNR and FQNEAQ (reference sequence). This CDR3 has 16 residues. The CDR3 loop reads CASSAYTGGLYNEQFF. The DNA for the CDR3 is TGTGCCAGCAGCGCGTATACAGGGGGCCTTTACAATGAGCAGTTCTTC.

This chain's CDR3 is CASSPGQGTDTQYF. The CDR3 coding sequence is TGTGCCAGCAGCCCGGGACAGGGAACAGATACGCAGTATTTT. The V and J genes are TRBV7-9 and TRBJ2-3, with TRBD1 identical over 9 bases. Germline lookup yields CDR1 SEHNR and CDR2 FQNEAQ (reference sequence). The V and J ends lost 5 bases and 3 bases, in that order; junction bases with no gene match: 3. This CDR3 region has 14 residues.

The chain recombines TRBV7-3 with TRBJ1-2; D remains ambiguous. This CDR3 contains 15 residues. From germline, CDR1 is SGHTA and CDR2 FQGTGA. The V and J ends lost 1 base and 6 bases respectively, with 15 bases between them. In nucleotides, the CDR3 is TGTGCCAGCAGCTTAATACCGCCTTACATTCATGGCTACACCTTC. Translating it yields CASSLIPPYIHGYTF.

Turning to this clone: Different DNA sequences within this sample yield the same CDR3. This chain uses TRBV5-1 with TRBJ2-7; D remains unclear. Germline V gene sequence: CDR1 SGHRS, CDR2 YFSETQ. Trimming cost V 1 base and J 0 bases, with 5 bases left between them. CDR3 length: 13 residues. CDR3 amino acids: CASSLLDSYEQYF. CDR3 coding DNA: TGCGCCAGCAGCTTGCTAGACTCCTACGAGCAGTACTTC.